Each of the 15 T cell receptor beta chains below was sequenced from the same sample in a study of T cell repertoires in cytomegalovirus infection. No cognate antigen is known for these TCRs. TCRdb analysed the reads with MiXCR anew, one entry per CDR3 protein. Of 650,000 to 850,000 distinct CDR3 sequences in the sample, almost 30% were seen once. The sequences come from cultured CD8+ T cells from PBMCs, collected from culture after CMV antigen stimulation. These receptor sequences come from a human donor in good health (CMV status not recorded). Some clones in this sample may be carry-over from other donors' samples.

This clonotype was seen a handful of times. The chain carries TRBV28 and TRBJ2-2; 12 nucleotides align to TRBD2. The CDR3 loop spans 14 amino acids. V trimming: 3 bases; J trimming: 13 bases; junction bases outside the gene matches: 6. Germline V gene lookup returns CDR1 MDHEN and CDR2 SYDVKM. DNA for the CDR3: TGTGCCAGCAGTTTTCGACTAGCGGGAGCTTGGCTGTTTTTT. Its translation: CASSFRLAGAWLFF.

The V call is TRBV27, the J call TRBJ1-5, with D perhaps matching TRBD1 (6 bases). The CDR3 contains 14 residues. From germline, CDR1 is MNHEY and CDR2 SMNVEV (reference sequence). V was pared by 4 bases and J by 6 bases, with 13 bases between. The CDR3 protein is CASSSRDNRQPQHF. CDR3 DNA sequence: TGTGCCAGCAGTTCCCGGGACAACCGTCAGCCCCAGCATTTT.

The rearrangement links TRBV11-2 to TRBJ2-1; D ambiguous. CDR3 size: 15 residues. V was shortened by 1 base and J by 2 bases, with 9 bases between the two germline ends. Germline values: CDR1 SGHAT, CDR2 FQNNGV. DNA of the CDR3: TGTGCCAGCAGCTTAGCGACTTCCCCCTACAATGAGCAGTTCTTC. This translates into CASSLATSPYNEQFF.

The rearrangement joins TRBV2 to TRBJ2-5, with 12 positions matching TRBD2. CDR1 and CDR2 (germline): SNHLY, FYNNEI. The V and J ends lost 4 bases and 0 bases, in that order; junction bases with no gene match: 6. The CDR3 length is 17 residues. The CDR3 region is CASSVLAGGLNQETQYF. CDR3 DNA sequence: TGTGCCAGCAGTGTACTAGCGGGGGGTCTTAACCAAGAGACCCAGTACTTC.

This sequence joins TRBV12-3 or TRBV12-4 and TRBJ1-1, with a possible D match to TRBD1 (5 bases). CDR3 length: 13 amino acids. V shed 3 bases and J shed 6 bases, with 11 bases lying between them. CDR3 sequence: CASSFKGRSEAFF. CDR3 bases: TGTGCCAGCAGTTTTAAGGGGAGATCTGAAGCTTTCTTT.

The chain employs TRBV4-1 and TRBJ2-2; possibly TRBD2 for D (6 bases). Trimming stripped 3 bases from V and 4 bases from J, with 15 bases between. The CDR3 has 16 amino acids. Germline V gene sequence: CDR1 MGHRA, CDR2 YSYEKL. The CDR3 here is CASSHPGGLVTGELFF. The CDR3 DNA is TGCGCCAGCAGCCACCCTGGGGGACTTGTCACCGGGGAGCTGTTTTTT.

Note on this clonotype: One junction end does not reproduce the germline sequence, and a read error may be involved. The CDR3 coding sequence is TGCAGTGCTAGAGAACAGGGCCAGGTTAACTTTGGCTACACCTTC. It codes for CSAREQGQVNFGYTF. The chain has TRBV20-1 and TRBJ1-2; tentative D call: TRBD1 (6 bases). The CDR3 length is 15 residues. Germline lookup yields CDR1 DFQATT and CDR2 SNEGSKA (reference sequence).

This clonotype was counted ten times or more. CDR3 sequence (DNA): TGCAGCGTCCCTGGGGTTGGACCATACAATGAGCAGTTCTTC. Translating gives CSVPGVGPYNEQFF. The genes are TRBV29-1 and TRBJ2-1; D not resolved. The CDR3 covers 14 residues. CDR1 is SQVTM and CDR2 is ANQGSEA in the germline V gene. The germline V and J ends were trimmed by 6 bases and 4 bases, with 16 bases remaining between them.

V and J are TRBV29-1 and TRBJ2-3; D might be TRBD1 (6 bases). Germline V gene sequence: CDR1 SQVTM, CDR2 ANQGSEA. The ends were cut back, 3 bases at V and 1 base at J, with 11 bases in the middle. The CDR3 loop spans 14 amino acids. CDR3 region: CSVDPGQRTDTQYF. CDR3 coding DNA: TGCAGCGTTGACCCAGGACAGCGCACAGATACGCAGTATTTT.

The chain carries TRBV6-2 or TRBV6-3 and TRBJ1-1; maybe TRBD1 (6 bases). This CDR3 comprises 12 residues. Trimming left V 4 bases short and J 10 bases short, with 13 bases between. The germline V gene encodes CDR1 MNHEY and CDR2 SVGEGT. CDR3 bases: TGTGCCAGCAGTTTGGGACAATTCACAGCTTTCTTT. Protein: CASSLGQFTAFF.

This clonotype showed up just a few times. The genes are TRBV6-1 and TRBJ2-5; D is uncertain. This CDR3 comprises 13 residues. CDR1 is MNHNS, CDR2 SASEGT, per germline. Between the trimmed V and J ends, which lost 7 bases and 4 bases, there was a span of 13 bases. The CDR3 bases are TGTGCCAGCACCACGAGCGCGAGAGAGACCCAGTACTTC. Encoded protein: CASTTSARETQYF.

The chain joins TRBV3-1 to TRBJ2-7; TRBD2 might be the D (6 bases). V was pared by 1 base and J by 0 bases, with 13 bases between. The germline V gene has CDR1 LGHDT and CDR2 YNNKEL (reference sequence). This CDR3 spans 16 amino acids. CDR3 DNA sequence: TGTGCCAGCAGCCAAGTGGGGGAGGCCCGCTCCTACGAGCAGTACTTC. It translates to CASSQVGEARSYEQYF.

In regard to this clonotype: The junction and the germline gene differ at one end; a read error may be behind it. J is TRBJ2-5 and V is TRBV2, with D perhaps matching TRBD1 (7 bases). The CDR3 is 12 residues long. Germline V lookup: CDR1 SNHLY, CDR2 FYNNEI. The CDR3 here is CASNRGDSQSTF. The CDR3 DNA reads TGTGCCAGCAATAGGGGGGACAGCCAATCGACTTTC.

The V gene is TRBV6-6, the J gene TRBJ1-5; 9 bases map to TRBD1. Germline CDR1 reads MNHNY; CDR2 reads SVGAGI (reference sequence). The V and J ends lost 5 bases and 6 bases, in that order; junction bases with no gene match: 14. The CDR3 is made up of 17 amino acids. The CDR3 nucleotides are TGTGCCAGCAGTATCGTTTACAGGGGGCGAAAGGGTCAGCCCCAGCATTTT. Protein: CASSIVYRGRKGQPQHF.

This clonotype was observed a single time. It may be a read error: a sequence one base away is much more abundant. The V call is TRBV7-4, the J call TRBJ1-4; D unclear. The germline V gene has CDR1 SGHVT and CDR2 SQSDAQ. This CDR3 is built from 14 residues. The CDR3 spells CASGPYATDEKLFF. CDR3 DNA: TGTGCCAGCGGGCCGTATGCAACTGATGAAAAACTGTTTTTT.